These 24 T cell receptor beta chains originate from one sample sequenced in a study of CD8 T cells in Susac syndrome. The authors reverse transcribed about 0.45 to 1 ug RNA with random hexamers. TCRdb re-analysed the immunoSEQ multiplex PCR reads in MiXCR, keeping a single row per CDR3 protein. The top ten clones hold approximately 0.12% of a sample with 350,000 to 550,000 distinct CDR3 sequences, more than 80% of them seen once. The sequenced material came from CD8+ T cells from PBMCs. The receptors here all came from a human donor with multiple sclerosis.

This chain connects TRBV28 to TRBJ2-6; D might be TRBD2 (6 bases). Germline assignment: CDR1 MDHEN and CDR2 SYDVKM. CDR3 length: 14 amino acids. Trimming removed 9 bases from V and 0 bases from J, with 9 bases in between. The CDR3 DNA sequence: TGTGCCAGTAGGGGAGGCTCTGGGGCCAACGTCCTGACTTTC. The encoded protein is CASRGGSGANVLTF.

The chain joins TRBV14 to TRBJ2-3, with 10 bases identical to TRBD2. V lost 6 bases and J lost 6; bases outside the gene matches: 12. CDR1 and CDR2 (germline): SGHDN, FVKESK. The CDR3 is 16 amino acids. CDR3 amino acids: CASSRTGTSVLDTQYF. In nucleotides, the CDR3 is TGTGCCAGCAGTCGTACCGGGACTAGCGTTCTCGATACGCAGTATTTT.

This chain connects TRBV4-1 to TRBJ2-1; TRBD2 is a possible D gene (5 bases). This CDR3 comprises 16 residues. V lost 0 bases and J 5 bases, leaving 14 bases between the germline ends. The germline V gene has CDR1 MGHRA and CDR2 YSYEKL. CDR3 coding DNA: TGCGCCAGCAGCCAAGAGCCCAGAGGAGCGGACAATGAGCAGTTCTTC. Its translation is CASSQEPRGADNEQFF.

The chain has TRBV6-5 and TRBJ2-1; 7 bases are shared with TRBD2. The CDR3 loop spans 16 amino acids. Germline CDR1 MNHEY, CDR2 SVGAGI. V dropped 2 bases and J dropped 0; count of bases not matched to a gene: 4. The CDR3 nucleotides are TGTGCCAGCAGTTACGGGCTAGCGGACTCCTACAATGAGCAGTTCTTC. It encodes CASSYGLADSYNEQFF.

This clonotype has only a few counts. This sequence joins TRBV27 and TRBJ2-2; D unresolved. The CDR3 sequence is 13 residues long. V was shortened by 2 bases and J by 4 bases, with 5 bases between the two germline ends. Germline loops: CDR1 MNHEY, CDR2 SMNVEV (reference sequence). The CDR3 bases are TGTGCCAGCAGTTTAACAAGCACCGGGGAGCTGTTTTTT. It codes for CASSLTSTGELFF.

The chain carries TRBV2 and TRBJ2-1; D is unresolved. The CDR3 totals 12 residues. Trimming took 6 bases from V and 3 from J, leaving 6 bases between them. The germline CDR1 and CDR2 sequences are SNHLY and FYNNEI. This CDR3 is CASRGIYNEQFF. CDR3 nucleotides: TGTGCCAGCAGGGGCATCTACAATGAGCAGTTCTTC.

The gene calls are TRBV27 and TRBJ2-5; D is unresolved. Trimming took off 7 bases at V and 1 base at J, with 7 bases between the two ends. The CDR3 contains 12 residues. Per the germline V gene, CDR1 is MNHEY and CDR2 is SMNVEV (reference sequence). CDR3: CASNPPQETQYF. The CDR3 coding sequence is TGTGCCAGCAACCCCCCCCAAGAGACCCAGTACTTC.

The genes are TRBV14 and TRBJ1-2; D unresolved. Deletions cut 0 bases from V and 5 bases from J, with 13 bases between. The CDR3 runs to 15 residues. Germline CDR1 is SGHDN and CDR2 is FVKESK. CDR3 coding DNA: TGTGCCAGCAGCCAAGAACGGTCCGGGTTTTATGGCTACACCTTC. This translates into CASSQERSGFYGYTF.

This sequence joins TRBV6-1 and TRBJ1-1, with TRBD1 as a possible D gene (6 bases). V shed 4 bases and J shed 7 bases, with 16 bases lying between them. The CDR3 totals 14 residues. The germline V gene has CDR1 MNHNS and CDR2 SASEGT. CDR3 coding DNA: TGTGCCAGCAGTGCCCCAGGGGACACTAATGAAGCTTTCTTT. It encodes CASSAPGDTNEAFF.

The chain has TRBV11-2 and TRBJ1-1; a weak D match, TRBD1 (6 bases). V lost 0 bases to trimming and J lost 5 bases, with 16 bases between them. The CDR3 covers 16 residues. Germline values: CDR1 SGHAT, CDR2 FQNNGV. The CDR3 is CASSLDLLGGDTEAFF. The CDR3 DNA sequence: TGTGCCAGCAGCTTAGATTTGTTGGGGGGCGATACTGAAGCTTTCTTT.

The J gene is TRBJ1-5, the V gene TRBV12-3 or TRBV12-4; D is unclear. The CDR3 has 17 residues. Trimming took 5 bases from V and 0 from J, leaving 17 bases between them. The CDR3 here is CASSPQRRWGSNQPQHF. CDR3 bases: TGTGCCAGCAGTCCCCAACGCCGGTGGGGTAGCAATCAGCCCCAGCATTTT.

The chain links TRBV6-1 to TRBJ1-5; TRBD1 aligns across 7 bases. The V gene's germline CDR1 is MNHNS and CDR2 SASEGT. Trimming took 2 bases from V and 6 from J; bases not matched to a gene: 7. The length of the CDR3 is 15 residues. CDR3 amino acids: CASSEWAGGSQPQHF. DNA of the CDR3: TGTGCCAGCAGTGAATGGGCAGGGGGAAGTCAGCCCCAGCATTTT.

The V gene is TRBV29-1, the J gene TRBJ1-1; possible D gene TRBD1, 5 bases. Germline V CDR1 and CDR2: SQVTM, ANQGSEA. There are 13 residues in the CDR3. The V and J ends lost 0 bases and 1 base respectively, with 6 bases between them. The CDR3: CSVEDQGNTEAFF. The CDR3 coding sequence is TGCAGCGTTGAAGATCAGGGGAACACTGAAGCTTTCTTT.

The table lists this clonotype with a few counts. The V and J genes are TRBV27 and TRBJ2-7, with a weak D call TRBD1 (6 bases). The CDR3 contains 13 residues. CDR1 and CDR2 from the germline V gene are MNHEY and SMNVEV (reference sequence). The germline V and J ends were trimmed by 3 bases and 3 bases, with 9 bases remaining between them. CDR3 in amino acids: CASSLVGGYEQYF. DNA of the CDR3: TGTGCCAGCAGTTTGGTAGGGGGCTACGAGCAGTACTTC.

The chain couples TRBV27 to TRBJ1-4; D gene uncertain. The germline V and J ends were trimmed by 5 bases and 8 bases, with 21 bases remaining between them. Germline V gene lookup returns CDR1 MNHEY and CDR2 SMNVEV (reference sequence). The CDR3 contains 16 residues. CDR3 in amino acids: CASSPTFGESVEKLFF. DNA for the CDR3: TGTGCCAGCAGTCCGACGTTTGGGGAATCGGTCGAAAAACTGTTTTTT.

This rearrangement joins TRBV29-1 to TRBJ2-1, with D perhaps TRBD1 (5 bases). CDR1 and CDR2 (germline): SQVTM, ANQGSEA. V was clipped by 1 base and J by 2 bases, with 6 bases between them. This CDR3 is built from 13 residues. The CDR3: CSVEARAYNEQFF. The CDR3 DNA follows: TGCAGCGTTGAAGCCAGGGCCTACAATGAGCAGTTCTTC.

The gene calls are TRBV27 and TRBJ2-7, with TRBD1 matching over 8 bases. The CDR3 is made up of 13 amino acids. Germline CDR1 is MNHEY and CDR2 is SMNVEV (reference sequence). V was pared by 10 bases and J by 6 bases, with 11 bases of the junction left unmatched. Here the CDR3 reads CATTDRGVGEQYF. Written as DNA, the CDR3 is TGTGCCACCACCGACAGGGGAGTCGGCGAGCAGTACTTC.

The V gene is TRBV12-3 or TRBV12-4, the J gene TRBJ2-5; 8 bases fit TRBD1. There are 16 residues in the CDR3. Trimming cost V 4 bases and J 6 bases; bases outside gene matches: 13. The CDR3 here is CASSSPSGGSLKTQYF. Here the CDR3 DNA reads TGTGCCAGCAGTTCCCCCTCAGGGGGCTCCTTGAAGACCCAGTACTTC.

This chain connects TRBV28 to TRBJ2-2, with D uncertain. V was pared by 5 bases and J by 7 bases, with 23 bases between. The CDR3 is 17 residues long. The germline CDR1 and CDR2 sequences are MDHEN and SYDVKM. The CDR3: CASSLNARRWVDGELFF. Written as DNA, the CDR3 is TGTGCCAGCAGTCTCAACGCACGGCGGTGGGTAGACGGGGAGCTGTTTTTT. Full variable domain (outside the CDR3, taken from reference TRBV28 and TRBJ2-2): DVKVTQSSRYLVKRTGEKVFLECVQDMDHENMFWYRQDPGLGLRLIYFSYDVKMKEKGDIPEGYSVSREKKERFSLILESASTNQTSMYLCASSLNARRWVDGELFFGEGSRLTVL.

This clonotype was picked up one time. V usage is TRBV29-1 and J usage is TRBJ2-7; D perhaps matches TRBD1 (5 bases). The V end lost 7 bases, the J end lost 0 bases, and 13 bases lay between the germline ends. This CDR3 contains 13 residues. Germline V CDR1 and CDR2: SQVTM, ANQGSEA. The DNA of the CDR3 is TGCAGCGCGGTAGGGGCAAACTCCTACGAGCAGTACTTC. Protein: CSAVGANSYEQYF.

This chain uses TRBV2 with TRBJ1-1; D uncertain. This CDR3 is built from 10 residues. V gave up 5 bases and J gave up 10 bases, with 8 bases separating them. Germline V lookup: CDR1 SNHLY, CDR2 FYNNEI. The CDR3 nucleotides read TGTGCCAGCAGTAACGATCGAGCTTTCTTT. This gives the protein CASSNDRAFF.

V is TRBV7-9 and J is TRBJ2-6; D remains unclear. Per germline, CDR1 SEHNR and CDR2 FQNEAQ (reference sequence). The CDR3 covers 15 residues. V lost 5 bases and J lost 0, with 8 bases in between. The CDR3 region has the DNA TGTGCCAGCAGCGCCGGAAGCTCTGGGGCCAACGTCCTGACTTTC. The encoded protein is CASSAGSSGANVLTF.

The chain couples TRBV12-3 or TRBV12-4 to TRBJ1-1; 8 nucleotides agree with TRBD1. The CDR3 covers 16 residues. The V and J ends lost 4 bases and 3 bases, in that order; junction bases with no gene match: 10. The CDR3 loop is CASSSGSDRVDTEAFF. Written as DNA, the CDR3 is TGTGCCAGCAGTTCCGGATCGGACAGGGTGGACACTGAAGCTTTCTTT.

The genes are TRBV7-3 and TRBJ2-2; TRBD2 matches 8 bases. CDR1 SGHTA and CDR2 FQGTGA come from the germline V gene. Trimming cost V 1 base and J 3 bases; bases outside gene matches: 4. The CDR3 extends over 16 amino acids. The DNA for the CDR3 is TGTGCCAGCAGCTTAAGCGGGGGGCGAGACACCGGGGAGCTGTTTTTT. The encoded protein is CASSLSGGRDTGELFF. The whole variable domain, remainder taken from reference TRBV7-3 and TRBJ2-2, is GAGVSQTPSNKVTEKGKYVELRCDPISGHTALYWYRQSLGQGPEFLIYFQGTGAADDSGLPNDRFFAVRPEGSVSTLKIQRTERGDSAVYLCASSLSGGRDTGELFFGEGSRLTVL.